The 25 T cell receptor beta chains listed next were all sequenced from one sample in a study of glioma-infiltrating T cells. TCR alpha and beta CDR3 regions were amplified from RNA using iRepertoire nested multiplex PCR. TCRdb re-called the multiplex PCR reads with MiXCR, one entry per CDR3 protein. This sample has some 130,000 distinct CDR3 sequences, with under 30% found just once. Material for sequencing was glioma tissue, nonneoplastic brain tissue, or PBMCs (not recorded which). These receptors were obtained from a human donor with low-grade glioma or glioblastoma, undergoing nonglioma brain surgery, or in good health (not recorded which).

The gene calls are TRBV3-1 and TRBJ2-3; TRBD2 matches 10 bases. CDR1 LGHDT and CDR2 YNNKEL come from the germline V gene (reference sequence). V was clipped by 5 bases and J by 8 bases; unmatched bases: 13. This CDR3 has 16 residues. CDR3 DNA: TGTGCCAGCAGCTACCCCCTCAGAGCGGGGGGGCGTACGCAGTATTTT. Protein product: CASSYPLRAGGRTQYF.

The rearrangement joins TRBV6-1 to TRBJ2-7, with TRBD2 as a possible D gene (6 bases). Germline lookup yields CDR1 MNHNS and CDR2 SASEGT. The CDR3 loop spans 13 amino acids. Trimming cost V 8 bases and J 4 bases, with 15 bases left between them. As DNA, the CDR3 is TGTGCCAGCCTTAGGACTGGGGGGTACGAGCAGTACGTC. Residues: CASLRTGGYEQYV.

This clonotype was seen at least ten times. The rearrangement joins TRBV12-3 or TRBV12-4 to TRBJ2-3; no clear D. The length of the CDR3 is 15 residues. Trimming took off 1 base at V and 3 bases at J, with 11 bases between the two ends. The CDR3 DNA is TGTGCCAGCAGTTTAGGGGTACAGCTAACAGATACGCAGTATTTT. Its translation is CASSLGVQLTDTQYF.

This clonotype was seen at least ten times. The chain is built from TRBV12-3 or TRBV12-4 and TRBJ2-3; possibly TRBD1 for D (5 bases). The CDR3 has 14 residues. Trimming took off 7 bases at V and 3 bases at J, with 14 bases between the two ends. CDR3 sequence reads: CASTLGHGTDTQYF. CDR3 in DNA: TGTGCCAGCACCCTAGGACACGGGACAGATACGCAGTATTTT.

Here the CDR3 reads CASSHELASETQYF. Written as DNA, the CDR3 is TGTGCCAGCAGCCACGAACTAGCGAGTGAGACCCAGTACTTC. The J gene is TRBJ2-5, the V gene TRBV7-9, with TRBD2 matching 7 bases. The CDR3 covers 14 residues. Looked up from germline, CDR1 is SEHNR and CDR2 is FQNEAQ (reference sequence). After removal of 5 bases from V and 5 bases from J, the junction contained 8 bases not matched to a gene.

Many counts were recorded for this clonotype. V and J are TRBV20-1 and TRBJ1-5, with D unresolved. The V gene's germline CDR1 is DFQATT and CDR2 SNEGSKA (reference sequence). Trimming removed 5 bases from V and 1 base from J, with 12 bases in between. This CDR3 contains 14 residues. The CDR3 nucleotides read TGCAGTGCTCTAGATGACCTGAGCAATCAGCCCCAGCATTTT. Residues: CSALDDLSNQPQHF.

This clonotype has at least ten counts. The chain has TRBV7-2 and TRBJ2-7; the D gene is possibly TRBD1 (5 bases). Germline values: CDR1 SGHTA, CDR2 FQGNSA. This CDR3 is built from 8 residues. V lost 5 bases, J lost 13 bases, and 6 bases lay in between. The CDR3 coding sequence is TGTGCCAGCAGCGACAGTTACGTC. This translates into CASSDSYV.

This sequence joins TRBV4-1 and TRBJ2-3; D call uncertain. CDR1 and CDR2 (germline): MGHRA, YSYEKL. V was trimmed by 7 bases and J by 3 bases, leaving 20 bases between them. This CDR3 region has 16 residues. CDR3: CASTAYPFTETDTQYF. The CDR3 nucleotides read TGCGCCAGCACCGCCTACCCCTTTACCGAGACAGATACGCAGTATTTT.

This clonotype appeared a few times. The CDR3 loop reads CASSIGASTDTQYF. DNA for the CDR3: TGTGCCAGCAGTATCGGGGCTAGCACAGATACGCAGTATTTT. V usage is TRBV7-9 and J usage is TRBJ2-3; TRBD1 or TRBD2 may be the D gene (5 bases each). The CDR3 has 14 residues. Germline assignment: CDR1 SEHNR and CDR2 FQNEAQ (reference sequence). V gave up 6 bases and J gave up 0 bases, with 10 bases separating them. Based on the CDR3 plus reference TRBV7-9 and TRBJ2-3, the full variable domain is DTGVSQNPRHKITKRGQNVTFRCDPISEHNRLYWYRQTLGQGPEFLTYFQNEAQLEKSRLLSDRFSAERPKGSFSTLEIQRTEQGDSAMYLCASSIGASTDTQYFGPGTRLTVL.

The chain uses TRBV7-2 and TRBJ1-6; a possible D gene is TRBD1 (6 bases). Germline V gene data show CDR1 as SGHTA and CDR2 as FQGNSA. The CDR3 totals 17 residues. V lost 1 base and J lost 8, with 18 bases in between. The CDR3 nucleotides read TGTGCCAGCAGCTTAGGACATTACAGGGTTGTGGATTCACCCCTCCACTTT. Protein product: CASSLGHYRVVDSPLHF.

This clonotype was observed at least ten times. This chain uses TRBV6-1 with TRBJ2-5; 8 nucleotides agree with TRBD2. This CDR3 has 15 residues. Germline V gene lookup returns CDR1 MNHNS and CDR2 SASEGT. The junction had 8 bases not matched to a gene; V was cut back by 5 bases and J by 3 bases. CDR3 protein: CASSLRLAMEETQYF. The CDR3 region has the DNA TGTGCCAGCAGTTTGAGACTAGCGATGGAAGAGACCCAGTACTTC.

This clonotype has only a few counts. The chain's CDR3 is CASSFRQSPRKQETQYF. CDR3 coding DNA: TGTGCCAGCAGTTTCCGACAGTCCCCTAGGAAGCAAGAGACCCAGTACTTC. The rearrangement links TRBV28 to TRBJ2-5, with D tentatively TRBD1 (5 bases). The CDR3 sequence is 17 residues long. The germline V gene encodes CDR1 MDHEN and CDR2 SYDVKM. Trimming removed 3 bases at V and 2 bases at J, with 19 bases between.

The chain has TRBV12-3 or TRBV12-4 and TRBJ1-2; possibly TRBD1 for D (5 bases). The V end was cut by 6 bases, the J end by 2 bases, with 16 bases between. The CDR3 consists of 15 residues. The CDR3 DNA reads as TGTGCCAGCAGCTTGGGGCCCCCGAGGAACTATGGCTACACCTTC. Amino acids: CASSLGPPRNYGYTF.

This clonotype was detected a few times. This chain links TRBV2 with TRBJ2-7; tentatively, D is TRBD1 (6 bases). V was pared by 10 bases and J by 4 bases, with 14 bases between. Germline V lookup: CDR1 SNHLY, CDR2 FYNNEI. This CDR3 is built from 12 residues. In nucleotides, the CDR3 is TGTGCCACTTCCGGGACAAAGTACGAGCAGTACGTC. It codes for CATSGTKYEQYV.

This clonotype appeared a few times. The chain is built from TRBV29-1 and TRBJ1-2; D gene ambiguous. Trimming pared 3 bases from V and 4 bases from J, leaving 9 bases between. Germline CDR1 SQVTM, CDR2 ANQGSEA. This CDR3 region has 12 residues. CDR3 sequence (DNA): TGCAGCGTTGACCTCGGACTCTATGGCTACACCTTC. It yields the protein CSVDLGLYGYTF.

The rearrangement uses TRBV20-1 and TRBJ2-5; TRBD1 agrees at 9 bases. V shed 5 bases and J 5 bases; nucleotides not matched to a gene: 9. The CDR3 length is 14 residues. CDR1 is DFQATT, CDR2 SNEGSKA, per germline (reference sequence). Written as DNA, the CDR3 is TGCAGTGCTGGAGGCTGGACAGGGGACGAGACCCAGTACTTC. It codes for CSAGGWTGDETQYF.

Notes on this clonotype: This clone may be a read error of a much larger clone one base away. The chain combines TRBV20-1 with TRBJ1-1, with D unclear. The CDR3 spans 14 residues. The V gene's germline CDR1 is DFQATT and CDR2 SNEGSKA (reference sequence). The CDR3 DNA reads TGCAGTCCTAGAGGAACGCTGACATACACTGAAGCTTTCTTT. Protein product: CSPRGTLTYTEAFF.

This clonotype was observed a handful of times. The genes are TRBV27 and TRBJ2-1; tentatively, D is TRBD1 (5 bases). Trimming took off 2 bases at V and 2 bases at J, with 16 bases between the two ends. The CDR3 is 17 residues long. CDR1 and CDR2 (germline): MNHEY, SMNVEV (reference sequence). DNA for the CDR3: TGTGCCAGCAGTTTACCTAGTGGGGCAGTCCCCTACAATGAGCAGTTCTTC. Its translation: CASSLPSGAVPYNEQFF.

This clonotype appeared a few times. The chain carries TRBV15 and TRBJ1-2; D is possibly TRBD1 (5 bases). The germline gives CDR1 LNHNV, CDR2 YYDKDF (reference sequence). Trimming removed 0 bases from V and 4 bases from J, with 12 bases in between. The CDR3 has 15 residues. CDR3 amino acids: CATSREGRGVYGYTF. The CDR3 DNA reads as TGTGCCACCAGCAGAGAGGGACGAGGGGTCTATGGCTACACCTTC.

Of note for this clonotype: This sequence may be a read error, since a much larger clone differs from it by one base. This chain uses TRBV15 with TRBJ2-4; TRBD2 is a possible D gene (6 bases). CDR1 and CDR2 (germline): LNHNV, YYDKDF (reference sequence). CDR3 length equals 16 residues. CDR3 coding DNA: TGTACCACCAGCAGAGAAGGAGGGGTTTCCAAAAACATTCAGTACTTC. This translates into CTTSREGGVSKNIQYF. Full variable domain (missing parts from reference TRBV15 and TRBJ2-4): DAMVIQNPRYQVTQFGKPVTLSCSQTLNHNVMYWYQQKSSQAPKLLFHYYDKDFNNEADTPDNFQSRRPNTSFCFLDIRSPGLGDTAMYLCTTSREGGVSKNIQYFGAGTRLSVL.

In its sample, this clonotype was seen many times. V and J are TRBV6-1 and TRBJ1-3; 7 positions agree with TRBD1. Germline V gene lookup returns CDR1 MNHNS and CDR2 SASEGT. The junction had 7 bases not matched to a gene; V was cut back by 6 bases and J by 2 bases. CDR3 length: 15 residues. CDR3 in amino acids: CASRQTRGTGNTIYF. Written as DNA, the CDR3 is TGTGCCAGCAGACAGACCAGGGGGACTGGAAACACCATATATTTT.

The chain is built from TRBV5-4 and TRBJ2-4; D is undetermined. This CDR3 is built from 12 residues. Germline CDR1 and CDR2: SGHNT and YYREEE (reference sequence). V lost 4 bases and J lost 12, with 14 bases in between. The CDR3 spells CASSTNSVGQYF. CDR3 in DNA: TGTGCCAGCAGCACTAACTCCGTGGGTCAGTACTTC. The entire variable domain, with the rest obtained from reference TRBV5-4 and TRBJ2-4, is as follows: ETGVTQSPTHLIKTRGQQVTLRCSSQSGHNTVSWYQQALGQGPQFIFQYYREEENGRGNFPPRFSGLQFPNYSSELNVNALELDDSALYLCASSTNSVGQYFGAGTRLSVL.

The chain is built from TRBV28 and TRBJ1-6; D is uncertain. The CDR3 consists of 15 residues. V lost 4 bases to trimming and J lost 7 bases, with 14 bases between them. Per germline, CDR1 MDHEN and CDR2 SYDVKM. The CDR3 coding sequence is TGTGCCAGCAGTTGGACTCCGTTCGGCAATTCACCCCTCCACTTT. Translated: CASSWTPFGNSPLHF.

In the case of this clonotype: The junction differs from germline at one of its ends, possibly a read error. V gene TRBV12-3 or TRBV12-4 combines with J gene TRBJ2-3, with D maybe TRBD1 (6 bases). CDR3 size: 15 residues. CDR3 sequence: CASSLHQGSTDTQYF. CDR3 coding DNA: TGTGCTAGCAGTTTACACCAGGGGTCCACGGATACGCAGTATTTT.

J is TRBJ2-7 and V is TRBV15, with D possibly TRBD2 on 5 matching bases. The V and J ends lost 3 bases and 3 bases respectively, with 12 bases between them. CDR3 length equals 14 residues. Per germline, CDR1 LNHNV and CDR2 YYDKDF (reference sequence). This chain's CDR3 is CATSSFDGVYEQYV. DNA of the CDR3: TGTGCCACCAGCAGCTTTGACGGGGTCTACGAGCAGTACGTC.